This T cell receptor (beta chain) was identified in a study of blood T cell repertoires in COVID-19. Overall study context: Sources were T cells, B-cell-depleted T cells, or PBMCs; the material itself was cDNA or gDNA.

V trimming: 4 bases; J trimming: 0 bases; junction bases outside the gene matches: 5. Looked up from germline, CDR1 is MDHEN and CDR2 is SYDVKM. This CDR3 region has 16 residues. TCRdb's table, derived via immunoSEQ multiplex PCR, lists solely in-frame clones and lacks some. The data show just over 250,000 clones, more than 75% seen once. The rearrangement joins TRBV28 to TRBJ1-3, with 8 bases identical to TRBD1. This receptor was identified in a man aged 35 to 55 who had recovered from COVID-19. The sequenced sample consisted of peripheral blood. The CDR3 coding sequence is TGTGCCAGCAGTTCGACAGGGGACTTCTCTGGAAACACCATATATTTT. It is translated as CASSSTGDFSGNTIYF.